The 3 T cell receptor beta chains below all came from one sample that was sequenced in a study of cytomegalovirus exposure and HLA in healthy donors. Researchers ran the PCR with 60 Vbeta and 13 Jbeta primers. Generated by immunoSEQ multiplex PCR, the TCRdb table keeps only in-frame clones and is missing some. Seen here are 150,000 to 200,000 clones, around 80% observed once, and the top ten hold approximately 2%. Sequenced input: PBMCs. Every receptor here comes from a man aged 18 to 30 in good health and CMV-seronegative.

The chain couples TRBV28 to TRBJ2-7; D remains unclear. This CDR3 is 12 amino acids long. Germline CDR1 is MDHEN and CDR2 is SYDVKM. CDR3 coding DNA: TGTGCGTCTTCTGTCGTGAGGTACGAGCAGTACTTC. This codes for CASSVVRYEQYF. Together with reference TRBV28 and TRBJ2-7, the CDR3 gives the full variable domain: DVKVTQSSRYLVKRTGEKVFLECVQDMDHENMFWYRQDPGLGLRLIYFSYDVKMKEKGDIPEGYSVSREKKERFSLILESASTNQTSMYLCASSVVRYEQYFGPGTRLTVT.

DNA of the CDR3: TGTGCCAGCAGCCCCTTTAGCGGGAGGGGCACAGATACGCAGTATTTT. This codes for CASSPFSGRGTDTQYF. The chain employs TRBV9 and TRBJ2-3; TRBD2 matches at 11 bases. The CDR3 has 16 amino acids. Trimming cost V 4 bases and J 1 base; bases outside gene matches: 5. In germline, CDR1 is SGDLS, CDR2 YYNGEE.

The chain's CDR3 is CAISAEGGTYEQYF. Written as DNA, the CDR3 is TGTGCCATCAGTGCCGAGGGGGGGACCTACGAGCAGTACTTC. The rearrangement joins TRBV10-3 to TRBJ2-7; TRBD2 might be the D (7 bases). From germline, CDR1 is ENHRY and CDR2 SYGVKD. The CDR3 is made up of 14 amino acids. Deletions cut 4 bases from V and 2 bases from J, with 12 bases between.